Presented here are 27 T cell receptor beta chains from one specimen sequenced in a study of blood T cell repertoires in COVID-19. Method: immunoSEQ multiplex PCR; TCRdb's copy keeps in-frame clones and lacks some. Among about 18,000 clones, roughly 89% were seen once, and the ten largest hold about 7.7%. The sample was peripheral blood. Every receptor here comes from a human donor in a cohort sampled during active COVID-19. The donor label of this sample is uncertain.

The rearrangement joins TRBV6-1 to TRBJ2-5, with 7 bases fitting TRBD2. CDR1 is MNHNS and CDR2 is SASEGT in the germline V gene. Trimming took 0 bases from V and 5 from J; bases not matched to a gene: 12. This CDR3 contains 17 residues. The DNA of the CDR3 is TGTGCCAGCAGTGAAGCTGTCAAGCGGGATCGGTTCGAGACCCAGTACTTC. Encoded protein: CASSEAVKRDRFETQYF.

The chain carries TRBV19 and TRBJ2-1, with 10 bases aligning to TRBD1. The CDR3 sequence is 15 residues long. The germline CDR1 and CDR2 sequences are LNHDA and SQIVND (reference sequence). Trimming took 5 bases from V and 3 from J; bases not matched to a gene: 4. CDR3 in amino acids: CASSPGQGIYNEQFF. In DNA, the CDR3 is TGTGCCAGTAGTCCGGGACAGGGGATCTACAATGAGCAGTTCTTC.

This sequence joins TRBV30 and TRBJ2-2; 8 positions agree with TRBD2. Germline V CDR1 and CDR2: GTSNPN, SVGIG (reference sequence). The V and J ends lost 2 bases and 7 bases, in that order; junction bases with no gene match: 6. This CDR3 region has 14 residues. The CDR3 nucleotides are TGTGCCTGGAGTCTTAGCGGGGCTGGCGGGGAGCTGTTTTTT. Translating it yields CAWSLSGAGGELFF.

The chain employs TRBV7-9 and TRBJ1-2; the match to TRBD1 covers 7 bases. Unmatched junction bases numbered 4, after V lost 5 bases and J lost 4 bases. Germline CDR1 and CDR2: SEHNR and FQNEAQ (reference sequence). The CDR3 is made up of 13 amino acids. CDR3 nucleotides: TGTGCCAGCAGCCGAGGGACAGCCTATGGCTACACCTTC. Its protein product is CASSRGTAYGYTF.

This clone was recorded only once. The rearrangement uses TRBV11-2 and TRBJ1-1, with unresolved D. Germline CDR1 is SGHAT and CDR2 is FQNNGV. The CDR3 consists of 13 residues. V lost 5 bases and J lost 1, with 8 bases in between. This CDR3 reads CASSDQQNTEAFF. Here the CDR3 DNA reads TGTGCCAGCAGCGATCAACAGAACACTGAAGCTTTCTTT.

The chain recombines TRBV11-2 with TRBJ2-5; 12 bases align to TRBD2. The CDR3 extends over 18 amino acids. Germline V gene sequence: CDR1 SGHAT, CDR2 FQNNGV. J lost 5 bases, V lost 0 bases, and 10 bases had no gene match. The CDR3 here is CASSLDGASGRALETQYF. In DNA, the CDR3 is TGTGCCAGCAGCTTAGATGGGGCTAGCGGGAGGGCCCTGGAGACCCAGTACTTC.

The genes are TRBV5-1 and TRBJ1-1, with D hard to call. This CDR3 is built from 14 residues. Germline CDR1 reads SGHRS; CDR2 reads YFSETQ. The V end lost 5 bases, the J end lost 4 bases, and 15 bases lay between the germline ends. CDR3 protein: CASREVFGGTEAFF. The CDR3 bases are TGCGCCAGCAGGGAGGTTTTCGGTGGCACTGAAGCTTTCTTT.

The rearrangement joins TRBV30 to TRBJ2-1; 13 nucleotides line up with TRBD2. The germline V gene encodes CDR1 GTSNPN and CDR2 SVGIG (reference sequence). V gave up 7 bases and J gave up 8 bases; unmatched junction bases: 5. The CDR3 contains 13 residues. The CDR3 DNA reads as TGTGCCTTAACTAGCGGGAGGGCAGATGAGCAGTTCTTC. Protein product: CALTSGRADEQFF.

The V gene is TRBV19, the J gene TRBJ2-1, with 8 positions matching TRBD1. CDR3 length: 15 residues. Per germline, CDR1 LNHDA and CDR2 SQIVND (reference sequence). V trimming: 3 bases; J trimming: 1 base; junction bases outside the gene matches: 2. CDR3 sequence: CASSIRDRSYNEQFF. The CDR3 nucleotides read TGTGCCAGTAGTATTAGGGACAGGTCCTACAATGAGCAGTTCTTC.

This clone was recorded a few times. The chain uses TRBV7-6 and TRBJ2-7; D is ambiguous. V lost 0 bases to trimming and J lost 0 bases, with 9 bases between them. The CDR3 sequence is 15 residues long. Germline CDR1 and CDR2: SGHVS and FNYEAQ. CDR3 bases: TGTGCCAGCAGCTTAGCGTCGGGTCCCTCCTACGAGCAGTACTTC. It is translated as CASSLASGPSYEQYF.

CDR3 sequence: CASSGGEHTDTQYF. The DNA of the CDR3 is TGCGCCAGCAGCGGCGGGGAGCACACAGATACGCAGTATTTT. The rearrangement joins TRBV5-1 to TRBJ2-3; TRBD2 might be the D (6 bases). V shed 4 bases and J shed 2 bases, with 11 bases lying between them. This CDR3 spans 14 amino acids. The germline gives CDR1 SGHRS, CDR2 YFSETQ.

A few counts support this clone. This chain links TRBV5-1 with TRBJ2-3, with TRBD2 matching 8 bases. This CDR3 contains 16 residues. The J segment lost 4 bases and the V segment lost 0 bases, leaving 7 bases of the junction unmatched. CDR1 is SGHRS and CDR2 is YFSETQ in the germline V gene. The CDR3 nucleotides read TGCGCCAGCAGCTTGGAAGGGGGACTAGTGGCAGATACGCAGTATTTT. This sequence encodes CASSLEGGLVADTQYF.

The chain employs TRBV3-1 (or the pseudogene TRBV3-2) and TRBJ2-2; 12 nucleotides match TRBD2. The CDR3 consists of 17 residues. Germline values: CDR1 LGHDT, CDR2 YNNKEL (reference sequence). With 4 bases clipped from V and 3 bases from J, the junction kept 6 bases outside the gene matches. This chain's CDR3 is CASSPTTSGSHTGELFF. Here the CDR3 DNA reads TGTGCCAGCAGCCCTACGACTAGCGGGAGTCACACCGGGGAGCTGTTTTTT.

The chain employs TRBV5-1 and TRBJ2-3; D is possibly TRBD2 (6 bases). The ends were cut back, 0 bases at V and 4 bases at J, with 15 bases in the middle. Looked up from germline, CDR1 is SGHRS and CDR2 is YFSETQ. This CDR3 has 16 amino acids. The CDR3 sequence is CASSLGVTRGADTQYF. The CDR3 bases are TGCGCCAGCAGCTTGGGGGTGACTAGAGGCGCAGATACGCAGTATTTT. Filled out from reference TRBV5-1 and TRBJ2-3, the complete variable domain reads KAGVTQTPRYLIKTRGQQVTLSCSPISGHRSVSWYQQTPGQGLQFLFEYFSETQRNKGNFPGRFSGRQFSNSRSEMNVSTLELGDSALYLCASSLGVTRGADTQYFGPGTRLTVL.

The V and J genes are TRBV28 and TRBJ2-1, with 9 bases matching TRBD2. This CDR3 is 17 amino acids long. V was clipped by 6 bases and J by 7 bases; unmatched bases: 16. CDR1 and CDR2 from the germline V gene are MDHEN and SYDVKM. The CDR3 spells CASSPLSLREGRNEQFF. Written as DNA, the CDR3 is TGTGCCAGCAGCCCCCTCTCCTTGCGGGAGGGCCGGAATGAGCAGTTCTTC.

This chain connects TRBV30 to TRBJ1-2, with TRBD1 as a possible D gene (6 bases). Per germline, CDR1 GTSNPN and CDR2 SVGIG (reference sequence). The CDR3 is made up of 14 amino acids. The V end lost 2 bases, the J end lost 4 bases, and 14 bases lay between the germline ends. The CDR3 loop is CAWSTGISGYGYTF. The CDR3, as DNA: TGTGCCTGGAGTACAGGGATTTCAGGCTATGGCTACACCTTC.

This clone has just a few counts. The V gene is TRBV10-3, the J gene TRBJ2-2; 8 bases fit TRBD1. The junction had 2 bases not matched to a gene; V was cut back by 5 bases and J by 3 bases. CDR3 length: 14 amino acids. CDR1 and CDR2 (germline): ENHRY, SYGVKD. CDR3 nucleotide sequence: TGTGCCATCAGTTTGACAGGGGACACCGGGGAGCTGTTTTTT. Residues: CAISLTGDTGELFF.

The J gene is TRBJ2-3, the V gene TRBV9; 8 nucleotides line up with TRBD2. The CDR3 extends over 16 amino acids. Germline CDR1 SGDLS, CDR2 YYNGEE. After removal of 4 bases from V and 5 bases from J, the junction contained 12 bases not matched to a gene. The CDR3 here is CASSPRREGRGDTQYF. CDR3 bases: TGTGCCAGCAGCCCCAGACGGGAGGGCCGAGGAGATACGCAGTATTTT.

A few counts support this clone. The CDR3 sequence: CASNLGSNEQFF. CDR3 nucleotide sequence: TGTGCCAGCAATTTAGGGAGCAATGAGCAGTTCTTC. The chain links TRBV2 to TRBJ2-1; a weak D match, TRBD2 (5 bases). The germline V and J ends were trimmed by 7 bases and 6 bases, with 10 bases remaining between them. The CDR3 is 12 residues long. The V gene's germline CDR1 is SNHLY and CDR2 FYNNEI.

The rearrangement links TRBV7-2 to TRBJ1-4, with 7 nucleotides matching TRBD1. V lost 5 bases and J lost 8; bases outside the gene matches: 8. The CDR3 covers 14 residues. The germline V gene encodes CDR1 SGHTA and CDR2 FQGNSA. CDR3 amino acids: CASSGRQGREKLFF. CDR3 nucleotide sequence: TGTGCCAGCAGCGGGCGACAGGGCAGGGAAAAACTGTTTTTT. The full variable domain, completed using reference TRBV7-2 and TRBJ1-4, is GAGVSQSPSNKVTEKGKDVELRCDPISGHTALYWYRQSLGQGLEFLIYFQGNSAPDKSGLPSDRFSAERTGGSVSTLTIQRTQQEDSAVYLCASSGRQGREKLFFGSGTQLSVL.

The chain uses TRBV19 and TRBJ1-1; D remains unclear. This CDR3 region has 15 residues. Trimming cost V 1 base and J 4 bases, with 13 bases left between them. Germline loops: CDR1 LNHDA, CDR2 SQIVND (reference sequence). The CDR3 reads CASSIGLIGATEAFF. CDR3 sequence (DNA): TGTGCCAGTAGTATAGGTTTAATTGGAGCCACTGAAGCTTTCTTT.

This clone was detected only once. V usage is TRBV3-1 (or the pseudogene TRBV3-2) and J usage is TRBJ2-3; a weak D match, TRBD2 (6 bases). CDR1 is LGHDT, CDR2 YNNKEL, per germline (reference sequence). This CDR3 contains 14 residues. Trimming removed 5 bases from V and 9 bases from J, with 18 bases in between. The DNA of the CDR3 is TGTGCCAGCAGCAAGGACACTGGGACTTCGACGCAGTATTTT. As protein: CASSKDTGTSTQYF.

The chain couples TRBV7-9 to TRBJ2-7; D possibly corresponds to TRBD2 (5 bases). V was trimmed by 5 bases and J by 0 bases, leaving 20 bases between them. The germline gives CDR1 SEHNR, CDR2 FQNEAQ (reference sequence). The CDR3 totals 17 residues. In DNA, the CDR3 is TGTGCCAGCAGCCTCTCCTTGGCCGGGGAAGGCTCCTACGAGCAGTACTTC. Translated, it gives CASSLSLAGEGSYEQYF.

The chain links TRBV27 to TRBJ2-2; TRBD1 is a possible D gene (7 bases). The CDR3 has 14 amino acids. V was shortened by 9 bases and J by 5 bases, with 16 bases between the two germline ends. CDR1 MNHEY and CDR2 SMNVEV come from the germline V gene (reference sequence). CDR3 residues: CASQFRGATGELFF. Written as DNA, the CDR3 is TGTGCCAGTCAATTCAGGGGGGCGACCGGGGAGCTGTTTTTT.

This chain uses TRBV19 with TRBJ2-5; perhaps TRBD1 as D (6 bases). Trimming left V 8 bases short and J 5 bases short, with 15 bases between. Germline CDR1 and CDR2: LNHDA and SQIVND (reference sequence). The CDR3 sequence is 13 residues long. The CDR3 bases are TGTGCCAGTGGAAACGGTGGGGGCGAGACCCAGTACTTC. It specifies CASGNGGGETQYF.

The rearrangement uses TRBV27 and TRBJ2-7; 7 bases agree with TRBD2. Germline lookup yields CDR1 MNHEY and CDR2 SMNVEV (reference sequence). The CDR3 loop spans 11 amino acids. The J segment lost 9 bases and the V segment lost 8 bases, leaving 7 bases of the junction unmatched. CDR3 sequence: CASRGSGAQYF. In nucleotides, the CDR3 is TGTGCCAGCCGCGGGAGTGGGGCGCAGTACTTC.

The V and J genes are TRBV2 and TRBJ2-7; 13 positions agree with TRBD2. J was trimmed by 3 bases and V by 10 bases; bases with no gene match: 6. The CDR3 runs to 14 residues. The germline gives CDR1 SNHLY, CDR2 FYNNEI. CDR3 loop: CATRRTSGSYEQYF. DNA of the CDR3: TGTGCCACGAGGAGGACTAGCGGGAGCTACGAGCAGTACTTC.